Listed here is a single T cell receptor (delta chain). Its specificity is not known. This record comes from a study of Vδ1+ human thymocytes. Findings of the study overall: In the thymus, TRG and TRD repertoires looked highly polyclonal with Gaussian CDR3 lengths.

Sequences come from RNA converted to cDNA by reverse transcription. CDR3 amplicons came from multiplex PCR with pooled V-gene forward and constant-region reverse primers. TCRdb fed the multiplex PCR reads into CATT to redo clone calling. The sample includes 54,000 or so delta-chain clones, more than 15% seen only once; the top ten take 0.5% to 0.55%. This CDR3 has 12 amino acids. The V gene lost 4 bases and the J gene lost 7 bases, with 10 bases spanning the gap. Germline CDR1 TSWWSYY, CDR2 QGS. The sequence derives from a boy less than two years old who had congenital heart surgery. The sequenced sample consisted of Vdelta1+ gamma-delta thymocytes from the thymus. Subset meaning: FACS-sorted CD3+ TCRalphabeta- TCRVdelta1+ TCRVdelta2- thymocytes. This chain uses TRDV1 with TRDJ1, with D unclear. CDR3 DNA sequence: TGTGCTCTTGGGGGAACTAGGGGTAAACTCATCTTT. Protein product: CALGGTRGKLIF.